Listed here are 26 T cell receptor beta chains from one sample, sequenced in a study of shared clonotypes between healthy human individuals. Sequencing was performed with immunoSEQ multiplex PCR; in TCRdb, only in-frame clones are kept and a portion is missing. The data contain 2 million to 3 million clones, roughly 93% of them seen just once; the ten biggest clones take up around 0.4%. Input material: naive CD4+ T cells from PBMCs. Subset: CD45RA+ positively selected. These receptors were collected from a young man in good health. Some clones in this sample may be carry-over from other donors' samples.

The chain links TRBV6-5 to TRBJ2-7; the D is unclear. Germline V gene sequence: CDR1 MNHEY, CDR2 SVGAGI. V was shortened by 8 bases and J by 4 bases, with 12 bases between the two germline ends. The CDR3 loop spans 12 amino acids. The CDR3 bases are TGTGCCAGCCCTCCAAATCCGTACGAGCAGTACTTC. Encoded protein: CASPPNPYEQYF.

This chain uses TRBV9 with TRBJ2-1; a weak D match, TRBD2 (6 bases). CDR3 length: 15 amino acids. Per the germline V gene, CDR1 is SGDLS and CDR2 is YYNGEE. V lost 1 base, J lost 8 bases, and 16 bases lay in between. This CDR3 reads CASSVLSDTSHEQFF. CDR3 bases: TGTGCCAGCAGCGTATTATCGGACACTAGCCATGAGCAGTTCTTC.

The rearrangement uses TRBV28 and TRBJ2-1; possibly TRBD1 for D (5 bases). The CDR3 covers 12 residues. Between the trimmed V and J ends, which lost 7 bases and 6 bases, there was a span of 10 bases. Germline V gene data show CDR1 as MDHEN and CDR2 as SYDVKM. For the CDR3, the DNA is TGTGCCAGCACCCCTAGGGGCAATGAGCAGTTCTTC. Protein sequence: CASTPRGNEQFF.

This clone has just one count. The chain joins TRBV4-1 to TRBJ1-2, with D maybe TRBD1 (6 bases). The CDR3 covers 14 residues. CDR1 and CDR2 (germline): MGHRA, YSYEKL. V gave up 1 base and J gave up 4 bases, with 10 bases separating them. The CDR3 here is CASSQGSGVYGYTF. The DNA of the CDR3 is TGCGCCAGCAGCCAAGGGTCAGGGGTCTATGGCTACACCTTC.

In DNA form, the CDR3 reads TGTGCCAGCAGCTTAGACAGGGGGGGCACAGATACGCAGTATTTT. This codes for CASSLDRGGTDTQYF. The chain uses TRBV7-9 and TRBJ2-3, with TRBD1 identical over 8 bases. Germline CDR1 is SEHNR and CDR2 is FQNEAQ (reference sequence). This CDR3 has 15 residues. V lost 1 base to trimming and J lost 1 base; unmatched junction nucleotides: 1.

This clone was counted a single time. The chain joins TRBV6-6 to TRBJ2-1; 7 bases map to TRBD2. V lost 2 bases to trimming and J lost 4 bases; unmatched junction nucleotides: 5. The CDR3 spans 15 residues. Per germline, CDR1 MNHNY and CDR2 SVGAGI (reference sequence). The CDR3 is CASSYGSGRYNEQFF. The CDR3 region has the DNA TGTGCCAGCAGTTACGGTAGCGGGCGGTACAATGAGCAGTTCTTC.

This sequence joins TRBV28 and TRBJ2-1, with 11 nucleotides matching TRBD2. Germline V gene sequence: CDR1 MDHEN, CDR2 SYDVKM. This CDR3 is 14 amino acids long. V lost 5 bases to trimming and J lost 14 bases; unmatched junction nucleotides: 11. The CDR3 here is CASSQGTSGAGKFF. The CDR3 DNA reads as TGTGCCAGCAGTCAAGGGACTAGCGGAGCGGGGAAGTTCTTC.

The CDR3 region is CASATSGVRDTQYF. Here the CDR3 DNA reads TGTGCCAGCGCAACTAGCGGGGTCCGGGATACGCAGTATTTT. The chain uses TRBV18 and TRBJ2-3, with TRBD2 matching 10 bases. V lost 8 bases to trimming and J lost 6 bases; unmatched junction nucleotides: 8. Germline CDR1 and CDR2: KGHSH and LQKENI. The CDR3 spans 14 residues.

The rearrangement links TRBV29-1 to TRBJ2-1, with D perhaps TRBD1 (6 bases). Germline CDR1 reads SQVTM; CDR2 reads ANQGSEA. The CDR3 runs to 13 residues. V was cut by 4 bases and J by 13 bases, with 20 bases left in between. CDR3 sequence: CSVGYRQALLQFF. The CDR3 DNA reads as TGCAGCGTTGGATACCGACAGGCACTCCTTCAGTTCTTC.

A word on this clone: Different DNA sequences within this sample yield the same CDR3. V is TRBV5-4 and J is TRBJ2-1, with a tentative D call TRBD1 (6 bases). The length of the CDR3 is 14 residues. With 0 bases removed from V and 6 bases from J, the gap between germline ends came to 10 bases. Germline CDR1 reads SGHNT; CDR2 reads YYREEE (reference sequence). CDR3 region: CASSLAQGSNEQFF. The CDR3 nucleotides read TGTGCCAGCAGCTTGGCGCAGGGGAGCAATGAGCAGTTCTTC.

V and J are TRBV4-2 and TRBJ2-3; no firm D call. The CDR3 consists of 14 residues. V was trimmed by 1 base and J by 14 bases, leaving 19 bases between them. CDR1 and CDR2 from the germline V gene are LGHNA and YNFKEQ. The CDR3 spells CASSQGRTLAYRYF. CDR3 bases: TGTGCCAGCAGCCAAGGTAGAACTCTGGCGTACCGGTATTTT.

The J gene is TRBJ1-1, the V gene TRBV18, with 9 positions matching TRBD1. CDR3 length: 16 residues. Germline V gene sequence: CDR1 KGHSH, CDR2 LQKENI. Trimming took 2 bases from V and 5 from J; bases not matched to a gene: 9. CDR3 amino acids: CASSPNTQGAGTEAFF. The CDR3 nucleotides are TGTGCCAGCTCACCAAACACACAGGGGGCGGGAACTGAAGCTTTCTTT.

V is TRBV6-5 and J is TRBJ2-3; no definite D call. The CDR3 runs to 13 residues. Between the trimmed V and J ends, which lost 8 bases and 4 bases, there was a span of 13 bases. Per the germline V gene, CDR1 is MNHEY and CDR2 is SVGAGI. DNA of the CDR3: TGTGCCAGCGCCGACCCTTTCTCAGATACGCAGTATTTT. Protein sequence: CASADPFSDTQYF.

The CDR3 sequence: CASSLRTEGGGYTF. The CDR3 DNA reads as TGTGCCAGCAGCTTACGAACCGAGGGTGGAGGCTACACCTTC. The gene calls are TRBV7-2 and TRBJ1-2; no reliable D call. The CDR3 contains 14 residues. V was pared by 2 bases and J by 8 bases, with 15 bases between. Germline values: CDR1 SGHTA, CDR2 FQGNSA.

This chain connects TRBV5-8 to TRBJ2-7; D might be TRBD1 (5 bases). The CDR3 spans 13 residues. CDR1 and CDR2 (germline): SGHTS, YDEGEE. CDR3 loop: CADTRGPSYEQYF. CDR3 DNA sequence: TGTGCGGACACCCGCGGCCCCTCCTACGAGCAGTACTTC.

J is TRBJ2-1 and V is TRBV7-3, with D tentatively TRBD1 or TRBD2 (5 bases each). Trimming took off 5 bases at V and 8 bases at J, with 13 bases between the two ends. Germline CDR1 and CDR2: SGHTA and FQGTGA. The CDR3 loop spans 13 amino acids. The chain's CDR3 is CASSNRGHHEQFF. The CDR3 nucleotides are TGTGCCAGCAGCAACCGGGGCCATCATGAGCAGTTCTTC.

The V and J genes are TRBV19 and TRBJ2-3; D gene unclear. Per the germline V gene, CDR1 is LNHDA and CDR2 is SQIVND (reference sequence). This CDR3 region has 13 residues. Trimming cost V 5 bases and J 4 bases, with 10 bases left between them. The DNA for the CDR3 is TGTGCCAGTAGTCAATCGGCGCCAGATACGCAGTATTTT. This translates into CASSQSAPDTQYF.

About this clone itself: Other DNA sequences in the same sample also yield this CDR3. This CDR3 reads CASSHQREGYNEQFF. The DNA of the CDR3 is TGCGCCAGCAGCCATCAGCGGGAGGGTTACAATGAGCAGTTCTTC. This chain connects TRBV4-1 to TRBJ2-1; TRBD2 aligns across 10 bases. This CDR3 has 15 amino acids. Looked up from germline, CDR1 is MGHRA and CDR2 is YSYEKL. J gave up 4 bases and V 3 bases, and 3 bases lay outside the gene matches.

The genes are TRBV29-1 and TRBJ2-7; D might be TRBD2 (5 bases). Germline CDR1 and CDR2: SQVTM and ANQGSEA. This CDR3 contains 12 residues. Trimming shortened V by 2 bases and J by 4 bases, and 9 bases separated the two germline ends. CDR3 nucleotide sequence: TGCAGCGTTGAAAATTGGGAGTACGAGCAGTACTTC. Translated: CSVENWEYEQYF.

This rearrangement joins TRBV10-3 to TRBJ1-6; D remains ambiguous. V lost 7 bases to trimming and J lost 0 bases, with 4 bases between them. This CDR3 has 13 amino acids. Germline assignment: CDR1 ENHRY and CDR2 SYGVKD. The chain's CDR3 is CAIMSSYNSPLHF. As DNA, the CDR3 is TGTGCCATCATGAGCTCCTATAATTCACCCCTCCACTTT.

The V gene is TRBV5-4, the J gene TRBJ1-2; D perhaps matches TRBD1 (6 bases). Germline-derived CDR1 and CDR2 are SGHNT and YYREEE (reference sequence). V lost 3 bases, J lost 4 bases, and 16 bases lay in between. CDR3 size: 15 residues. The CDR3 bases are TGTGCCAGCAGCTCCCCGGGGGCCAGGGGCTATGGCTACACCTTC. Encoded protein: CASSSPGARGYGYTF.

This clone showed up just once. Other DNA sequences in this specimen translate into the identical CDR3. This chain joins TRBV6-6 and TRBJ1-2, with 10 bases lining up with TRBD1. The CDR3 length is 14 residues. Germline CDR1 MNHNY, CDR2 SVGAGI (reference sequence). V shed 2 bases, J shed 8 bases, and the junction held 5 bases outside the gene matches. The DNA of the CDR3 is TGTGCCAGCAGTTACCGGGACAGGGGTAGGGGCTACACCTTC. It is translated as CASSYRDRGRGYTF.

The CDR3 bases are TGCGCCAGCAGTCAATCGGCAGATACGCAGTATTTT. Its translation is CASSQSADTQYF. The rearrangement links TRBV23-1 to TRBJ2-3; D is undetermined. TRBV23-1 is flagged as an ORF with uncertain function. The CDR3 extends over 12 amino acids. V lost 0 bases and J lost 4, with 2 bases in between.

The gene calls are TRBV28 and TRBJ1-1; the D is unclear. Trimming pared 5 bases from V and 1 base from J, leaving 17 bases between. Per germline, CDR1 MDHEN and CDR2 SYDVKM. This CDR3 comprises 16 residues. CDR3 sequence: CASSNRSWVQNTEAFF. CDR3 coding DNA: TGTGCCAGCAGTAATCGGTCTTGGGTACAGAACACTGAAGCTTTCTTT.

This chain uses TRBV5-1 with TRBJ2-3, with 7 nucleotides matching TRBD2. Germline trimming cut 1 base from V and 4 bases from J; bases unmatched to any gene: 15. From germline, CDR1 is SGHRS and CDR2 YFSETQ. The CDR3 has 18 amino acids. This CDR3 is CASSLIVRPGGPPDTQYF. Written as DNA, the CDR3 is TGCGCCAGCAGCTTGATTGTACGTCCGGGAGGACCGCCAGATACGCAGTATTTT. The variable domain in full, completed from reference TRBV5-1 and TRBJ2-3, reads KAGVTQTPRYLIKTRGQQVTLSCSPISGHRSVSWYQQTPGQGLQFLFEYFSETQRNKGNFPGRFSGRQFSNSRSEMNVSTLELGDSALYLCASSLIVRPGGPPDTQYFGPGTRLTVL.

Comments on this clone: The same CDR3 is also encoded by other DNA sequences in this sample. The CDR3 spells CASSSPGSGANVLTF. CDR3 nucleotide sequence: TGTGCCAGCAGTTCTCCAGGGTCTGGGGCCAACGTCCTGACTTTC. The chain is built from TRBV27 and TRBJ2-6; a possible D gene is TRBD1 (5 bases). The CDR3 runs 15 residues. The V end lost 4 bases, the J end lost 1 base, and 8 bases lay between the germline ends. Germline V CDR1 and CDR2: MNHEY, SMNVEV (reference sequence).